The source of this T cell receptor (beta chain) is a study of CD8+ T cells in alopecia areata. General observations from the study: Sequenced scalp T cells also include alphabeta T cells resident in normal skin. Researchers report lesional scalp, most notably alopecia totalis/universalis, outstripped normal scalp in clonality.

The sample holds a few counts of this clone. What it recognizes is unknown. CDR3 length equals 16 residues. V lost 3 bases and J 0 bases, leaving 14 bases between the germline ends. The germline V gene encodes CDR1 MNHEY and CDR2 SMNVEV (reference sequence). PBMCs were stained for CD3, CD4 and CD8, and CD4+ and CD8+ T cells were sorted. TCR sequencing used cDNA made by reverse transcription of extracted RNA. The assay was immunoSEQ multiplex PCR, and TCRdb's table has in-frame clones only and misses some. The sample holds 150,000 to 200,000 clones, about 60% seen once. The chain couples TRBV27 to TRBJ1-2; D unclear. The sample comprised CD4+ T cells sorted from blood. The clonotype comes from a human donor in good health. Written as DNA, the CDR3 is TGTGCCAGCAGTTTTCTGGGCAGCGAAGCTAACTATGGCTACACCTTC. Its translation: CASSFLGSEANYGYTF.